This is a list of T cell receptor beta chains from one sample in a study of blood T cell repertoires in COVID-19. Assay: immunoSEQ multiplex PCR; the TCRdb copy retains only in-frame clones and omits some. The repertoire holds about 120,000 clones, with roughly 79% as singletons. Input material: peripheral blood. The receptors derive from a man aged 70 or older with active or convalescent COVID-19. The CDR3 runs from the conserved cysteine through the conserved F or W. The D gene is left open where the match is weak. The size of a clone is reported for some rows only, either as once, few or many, or as a class for expanded clones.

clone size	V gene	J gene	D gene	CDR3 protein	CDR3 DNA
NA	TRBV25-1	TRBJ2-1	TRBD2	CASSGPTSGRALYEQFF	TGTGCCAGCAGTGGCCCGACTAGCGGGAGGGCCTTGTATGAGCAGTTCTTC
NA	TRBV28	TRBJ1-5	NA	CASSLAGAAYNQPQHF	TGTGCCAGCAGTTTGGCGGGGGCAGCTTACAATCAGCCCCAGCATTTT
NA	TRBV24-1	TRBJ2-1	NA	CATSDFNRAYNEQFF	TGTGCCACCAGTGATTTTAACAGGGCCTACAATGAGCAGTTCTTC
NA	TRBV19	TRBJ2-1	TRBD2	CASSMWRLAGGNEQFF	TGTGCCAGTAGTATGTGGCGACTAGCGGGAGGAAATGAGCAGTTCTTC
NA	TRBV18	TRBJ1-1	NA	CASSPQSRRAEAFF	TGTGCCAGCTCACCCCAATCCCGCAGGGCGGAAGCTTTCTTT
NA	TRBV7-9	TRBJ2-5	TRBD1	CALAGGARQETQYF	TGTGCTTTGGCAGGGGGCGCCCGCCAAGAGACCCAGTACTTC
NA	TRBV4-1	TRBJ1-5	NA	CASSQDRNRMNQPQHF	TGCGCCAGCAGCCAAGACAGGAACAGGATGAATCAGCCCCAGCATTTT
once	TRBV5-1	TRBJ2-1	TRBD2	CASSLASGKYNEQFF	TGCGCCAGCAGCTTGGCTAGCGGGAAATACAATGAGCAGTTCTTC
NA	TRBV2	TRBJ1-3	NA	CASSEARGGGNTIYF	TGTGCCAGCAGTGAAGCACGGGGAGGGGGAAACACCATATATTTT
NA	TRBV7-2	TRBJ2-1	NA	CASSLPGSYNEQFF	TGTGCCAGCAGTCTTCCGGGATCATACAATGAGCAGTTCTTC
NA	TRBV30	TRBJ2-5	TRBD1	CAWSIATGVKTQYF	TGTGCCTGGAGTATTGCGACAGGGGTAAAGACCCAGTACTTC
NA	TRBV7-2	TRBJ2-1	TRBD2	CASSADRTRVNEQFF	TGTGCCAGCAGCGCAGACCGGACTAGAGTTAATGAGCAGTTCTTC
NA	TRBV19	TRBJ1-5	TRBD1	CASRRDRDGSNQPQHF	TGTGCCAGTAGGCGAGACAGGGACGGAAGCAATCAGCCCCAGCATTTT
NA	TRBV7-2	TRBJ1-2	NA	CASNFAGSSRRGYTF	TGTGCCAGCAACTTCGCAGGATCGAGTCGACGTGGCTACACCTTC
NA	TRBV13	TRBJ2-5	TRBD2	CASSSMTSGRVGQTQYF	TGTGCCAGCAGCTCAATGACTAGCGGGAGGGTAGGGCAGACCCAGTACTTC
NA	TRBV7-2	TRBJ2-7	TRBD1	CASSPGTGGGSRQYF	TGTGCCAGCAGCCCTGGGACAGGGGGCGGTTCTAGGCAGTACTTC
once	TRBV2	TRBJ1-5	NA	CASSPSTAGNQPQHF	TGTGCCAGCAGCCCATCGACAGCAGGGAATCAGCCCCAGCATTTT
NA	TRBV2	TRBJ1-2	TRBD1	CASSKGTDYGYTF	TGTGCCAGCAGTAAAGGGACAGACTATGGCTACACCTTC
NA	TRBV6-5	TRBJ2-6	NA	CASTEGSGANVLTF	TGTGCCAGCACAGAGGGCTCTGGGGCCAACGTCCTGACTTTC
NA	TRBV11-3	TRBJ1-2	TRBD1	CASSPMTGGPGYGYTF	TGTGCCAGCAGCCCGATGACAGGGGGCCCTGGCTATGGCTACACCTTC
NA	TRBV5-1	TRBJ2-1	TRBD2	CASSLVTSGRAHEQFF	TGCGCCAGCAGCTTGGTGACTAGCGGGAGGGCTCATGAGCAGTTCTTC
NA	TRBV24-1	TRBJ2-2	NA	CATSDLRGGNTGELFF	TGTGCCACCAGTGATTTGCGGGGAGGGAACACCGGGGAGCTGTTTTTT
few	TRBV5-1	TRBJ2-3	TRBD2	CASSLGYRLADTDTQYF	TGCGCCAGCAGCTTGGGATATAGACTAGCGGACACAGATACGCAGTATTTT
NA	TRBV6-1	TRBJ1-2	NA	CASSDQGAYGYTF	TGTGCCAGCAGTGACCAGGGCGCCTATGGCTACACCTTC
NA	TRBV6-2/TRBV6-3	TRBJ1-4	NA	CASSSPLQVAYEKLFF	TGTGCCAGCAGTTCCCCGCTTCAAGTGGCATATGAAAAACTGTTTTTT
NA	TRBV19	TRBJ2-1	TRBD2	CASSVAGGMTYNEQFF	TGTGCCAGTAGTGTAGCGGGAGGAATGACCTACAATGAGCAGTTCTTC
NA	TRBV20-1	TRBJ1-1	NA	CSASRGEGTEAFF	TGCAGTGCTAGTCGGGGGGAAGGCACTGAAGCTTTCTTT
NA	TRBV6-2/TRBV6-3	TRBJ2-5	TRBD2	CASSYTISGRARQTQYF	TGTGCCAGCAGTTACACCATTAGCGGGAGGGCCAGACAGACCCAGTACTTC
NA	TRBV5-1	TRBJ1-3	NA	CASSLGRASGNTIYF	TGCGCCAGCAGCTTGGGGCGGGCGTCAGGAAACACCATATATTTT
NA	TRBV27	TRBJ2-7	TRBD1	CASSRWDRGMGEQYF	TGTGCCAGCAGTCGCTGGGACAGGGGAATGGGCGAGCAGTACTTC
NA	TRBV19	TRBJ1-5	NA	CASSKQVLNQPQHF	TGTGCCAGTAGTAAACAAGTGTTAAATCAGCCCCAGCATTTT
NA	TRBV2	TRBJ1-1	NA	CASSGQGGNTEAFF	TGTGCCAGCAGTGGTCAGGGAGGTAACACTGAAGCTTTCTTT
NA	TRBV9	TRBJ2-5	TRBD1	CASSVGDRGFQETQYF	TGTGCCAGCAGCGTAGGGGACAGGGGATTCCAAGAGACCCAGTACTTC
medium-sized	TRBV7-9	TRBJ2-1	NA	CASSPRGRSSYNEQFF	TGTGCCAGCAGCCCCCGTGGCCGGAGCTCCTACAATGAGCAGTTCTTC
NA	TRBV5-6	TRBJ2-1	TRBD2	CASSSSGREDGNEQFF	TGTGCCAGCAGCTCTAGTGGGCGGGAGGATGGTAATGAGCAGTTCTTC
NA	TRBV19	TRBJ2-2	TRBD2	CASRTPGRAGELFF	TGTGCCAGTAGAACGCCAGGGAGGGCCGGGGAGCTGTTTTTT
NA	TRBV6-2/TRBV6-3	TRBJ1-1	NA	CASSGRPGRVYTEAFF	TGTGCCAGCAGCGGGAGACCGGGCCGCGTTTACACTGAAGCTTTCTTT
NA	TRBV3-1/TRBV3-2	TRBJ2-7	NA	CASSQAMAGITYEQYF	TGTGCCAGCAGCCAAGCCATGGCGGGCATAACCTACGAGCAGTACTTC
NA	TRBV2	TRBJ1-2	NA	CASSRRELIAGYTF	TGTGCCAGCAGTAGGCGGGAACTAATTGCCGGCTACACCTTC
once	TRBV3-1/TRBV3-2	TRBJ2-3	TRBD1	CASSSVRQGDDFDTQYF	TGTGCCAGCAGCTCCGTGAGACAGGGGGATGATTTCGATACGCAGTATTTT
NA	TRBV23-1	TRBJ2-1	NA	CASSLVTFDNEQFF	TGCGCCAGCAGTCTAGTGACATTCGACAATGAGCAGTTCTTC
NA	TRBV5-1	TRBJ1-1	NA	CASSSYTDSGNTEAFF	TGCGCCAGCAGCTCGTATACGGACAGCGGGAACACTGAAGCTTTCTTT
NA	TRBV11-3	TRBJ2-1	TRBD1	CASSSTGTVDNEQFF	TGTGCCAGCAGCTCTACCGGGACAGTAGACAATGAGCAGTTCTTC
NA	TRBV4-3	TRBJ1-2	NA	CASSQGVAGSYGYTF	TGCGCCAGCAGCCAAGGTGTTGCGGGGAGCTATGGCTACACCTTC
NA	TRBV29-1	TRBJ2-7	NA	CSVEDPATGFGEQYF	TGCAGCGTTGAAGATCCGGCCACCGGGTTTGGTGAGCAGTACTTC
NA	TRBV5-6	TRBJ1-4	TRBD1	CASSPRGLSNEKLFF	TGTGCCAGCAGCCCTAGGGGGCTCAGTAATGAAAAACTGTTTTTT
NA	TRBV27	TRBJ2-3	TRBD2	CASRTGGRNTQYF	TGTGCCAGCAGAACGGGCGGGAGGAATACGCAGTATTTT
NA	TRBV29-1	TRBJ2-3	NA	CSVEPSTDTQYF	TGCAGCGTTGAACCTAGCACAGATACGCAGTATTTT